This is a list of T cell receptor beta chains from one sample in a study of cytomegalovirus exposure and HLA in healthy donors. Sequencing used immunoSEQ multiplex PCR; TCRdb keeps in-frame clones, though not all of them. Seen here are about 170,000 clones, over 75% observed once, and the top ten hold 2.3%. Material: PBMCs. The receptor source for this set is a male donor in good health and CMV-seronegative. CDR3s leave out the opening cysteine and the closing phenylalanine or tryptophan.

TRBJ2-7	TRBV6-1	ASSKPSGRGYEQY
TRBJ2-5	TRBV5-1	ASSSRTGETQY
TRBJ1-2	TRBV10-3	AITGRGPDYGYT
TRBJ2-1	TRBV9	ASSVVPRSGNEQF
TRBJ1-1	TRBV6-5	ASSYSKGVTEAF
TRBJ1-2	TRBV19	ASSISGGGNYGYT
TRBJ2-3	TRBV6-1	ASGWDSFTDTQY
TRBJ2-1	TRBV10-1	ASSESGAGGPNEQF
TRBJ1-1	TRBV5-5	ASSPGGAPNTEAF
TRBJ2-1	TRBV5-1	ASSWGVDEQF
TRBJ1-5	TRBV16	ASSSNRGNQPQH
TRBJ1-5	TRBV4-1	ASSQDISSNSNQPQH
TRBJ2-4	TRBV27	ASSRPGGRNIQY
TRBJ2-1	TRBV13	ASSLVGQGAKNEQF
TRBJ2-6	TRBV15	ATSRDSYSGANVLT
TRBJ2-7	TRBV27	ASSLIGYEQY
TRBJ1-2	TRBV18	ASSPDRDGYT
TRBJ1-1	TRBV6-5	ASRGQGSNTEAF
TRBJ1-4	TRBV19	ASSYGQGGEKLF
TRBJ2-7	TRBV6-1	ASALSENYEQY
TRBJ1-1	TRBV7-9	ASSLTGIGAF
TRBJ1-2	TRBV5-1	ASSPGQEGYT
TRBJ2-7	TRBV27	ASRTQGYEQY